Shown below are 27 T cell receptor beta chains from a single sample sequenced in a study of blood T cell repertoires in COVID-19. Here immunoSEQ multiplex PCR was the method, and the copy in TCRdb shows in-frame clones only, minus some. Of 340,000 or so clones in the sample, around 82% are singletons; the top ten hold 2.5% to 3%. Sequencing was carried out using peripheral blood. All receptors come from a man aged 30 to 39 with active or convalescent COVID-19.

The rearrangement links TRBV5-4 to TRBJ2-1; 13 bases match TRBD2. Germline V lookup: CDR1 SGHNT, CDR2 YYREEE (reference sequence). This CDR3 spans 16 amino acids. J gave up 7 bases and V 3 bases, and 7 bases lay outside the gene matches. The DNA of the CDR3 is TGTGCCAGCAGCTCACCACTAGCGGGAGGGCTGAATGAGCAGTTCTTC. Its translation: CASSSPLAGGLNEQFF.

J is TRBJ1-6 and V is TRBV5-1, with D possibly TRBD1 on 6 matching bases. Germline CDR1 is SGHRS and CDR2 is YFSETQ. The CDR3 spans 18 residues. Trimming took off 5 bases at V and 0 bases at J, with 18 bases between the two ends. The CDR3 region is CASRPWTAASSYNSPLHF. Written as DNA, the CDR3 is TGCGCCAGCAGGCCGTGGACAGCCGCTAGCTCCTATAATTCACCCCTCCACTTT.

This sequence joins TRBV18 and TRBJ2-3; 9 bases match TRBD1. The germline V gene has CDR1 KGHSH and CDR2 LQKENI. The CDR3 loop spans 15 amino acids. The junction had 7 bases not matched to a gene; V was cut back by 3 bases and J by 6 bases. The CDR3 protein is CASSPEDRGWDTQYF. As DNA, the CDR3 is TGTGCCAGCTCACCCGAGGACAGGGGCTGGGATACGCAGTATTTT.

The chain links TRBV5-6 to TRBJ1-6, with D unclear. The CDR3 contains 16 residues. Germline CDR1 and CDR2: SGHDT and YYEEEE. V lost 6 bases and J lost 4, with 17 bases in between. The CDR3 is CASIPWQPHYNSPLHF. In nucleotides, the CDR3 is TGTGCCAGCATTCCCTGGCAACCCCATTATAATTCACCCCTCCACTTT.

This clone was seen a handful of times. The chain carries TRBV3-1 (or the pseudogene TRBV3-2) and TRBJ2-1; D is perhaps TRBD1 (6 bases). Germline lookup yields CDR1 LGHDT and CDR2 YNNKEL (reference sequence). V was shortened by 7 bases and J by 7 bases, with 14 bases between the two germline ends. The CDR3 runs 13 residues. CDR3 nucleotide sequence: TGTGCCAGCACCGGGACAAGAAATAATGAGCAGTTCTTC. Translated: CASTGTRNNEQFF.

This chain connects TRBV5-1 to TRBJ1-4, with 8 bases lining up with TRBD1. Trimming took 4 bases from V and 3 from J; bases not matched to a gene: 5. This CDR3 has 15 residues. Germline V gives CDR1 SGHRS, CDR2 YFSETQ. The CDR3 bases are TGCGCCAGCAGCGAGGGGACAGGTGCTAATGAAAAACTGTTTTTT. Translation gives CASSEGTGANEKLFF.

V usage is TRBV30 and J usage is TRBJ1-6, with 9 bases identical to TRBD1. The germline gives CDR1 GTSNPN, CDR2 SVGIG (reference sequence). The CDR3 is 12 residues long. V was pared by 2 bases and J by 14 bases, with 4 bases of the junction left unmatched. CDR3 DNA: TGTGCCTGGAGTCCGACAGGGGGGACCCTCCACTTT. Translating it yields CAWSPTGGTLHF.

This chain uses TRBV2 with TRBJ2-7; TRBD2 might be the D (6 bases). Germline CDR1 is SNHLY and CDR2 is FYNNEI. Trimming left V 5 bases short and J 7 bases short, with 18 bases between. The CDR3 runs to 14 residues. The CDR3 coding sequence is TGTGCCAGCAGTTGGGACTGGAAGGGCGGGGAGCAGTACTTC. Translating it yields CASSWDWKGGEQYF.

The chain combines TRBV10-3 with TRBJ2-2; 11 bases map to TRBD2. The germline V gene encodes CDR1 ENHRY and CDR2 SYGVKD. The junction had 7 bases not matched to a gene; V was cut back by 6 bases and J by 4 bases. The CDR3 is made up of 16 amino acids. The CDR3: CAISSTSGGFTGELFF. DNA of the CDR3: TGTGCCATCAGCTCTACTAGCGGGGGCTTCACCGGGGAGCTGTTTTTT.

This clone occurred many times. J is TRBJ1-1 and V is TRBV28; unclear D gene. CDR1 MDHEN and CDR2 SYDVKM come from the germline V gene. Trimming shortened V by 6 bases and J by 7 bases, and 18 bases separated the two germline ends. The length of the CDR3 is 14 residues. The CDR3 reads CASRVRSGSGEAFF. CDR3 bases: TGTGCCAGCAGGGTAAGGAGTGGTAGCGGTGAAGCTTTCTTT.

This chain uses TRBV29-1 with TRBJ1-5; TRBD1 might be the D (5 bases). The CDR3 covers 14 residues. From germline, CDR1 is SQVTM and CDR2 ANQGSEA. Trimming left V 3 bases short and J 4 bases short, with 13 bases between. The CDR3: CSVDPGGRNQPQHF. In DNA, the CDR3 is TGCAGCGTTGATCCCGGGGGACGTAATCAGCCCCAGCATTTT.

This clone occurred a few times. The V gene is TRBV27, the J gene TRBJ1-1; possible D gene TRBD1, 5 bases. The germline V and J ends were trimmed by 9 bases and 10 bases, with 15 bases remaining between them. This CDR3 region has 11 residues. CDR1 is MNHEY and CDR2 is SMNVEV in the germline V gene (reference sequence). CDR3 sequence reads: CASTGGNGAFF. CDR3 coding DNA: TGTGCCAGTACGGGGGGAAATGGAGCTTTCTTT.

The V gene is TRBV11-2, the J gene TRBJ2-3; a possible D gene is TRBD2 (6 bases). The CDR3 is 15 residues long. Per germline, CDR1 SGHAT and CDR2 FQNNGV. Trimming removed 6 bases at V and 0 bases at J, with 13 bases between. Here the CDR3 reads CASRRVAGSTDTQYF. Written as DNA, the CDR3 is TGTGCCAGCAGGCGGGTTGCGGGGAGCACAGATACGCAGTATTTT.

The V call is TRBV30, the J call TRBJ1-1; 9 bases are shared with TRBD1. V was clipped by 1 base and J by 10 bases; unmatched bases: 10. Germline CDR1 is GTSNPN and CDR2 is SVGIG (reference sequence). The CDR3 extends over 14 amino acids. CDR3 region: CAWSEETGGIGAFF. The CDR3 DNA sequence: TGTGCCTGGAGTGAGGAGACAGGGGGAATCGGAGCTTTCTTT.

This rearrangement joins TRBV27 to TRBJ2-5, with D possibly being TRBD1 (7 bases). The CDR3 is 13 amino acids. Deletions cut 6 bases from V and 5 bases from J, with 13 bases between. CDR1 MNHEY and CDR2 SMNVEV come from the germline V gene (reference sequence). DNA of the CDR3: TGTGCCAGCAGCCGCAGGGGGAGGGAGACCCAGTACTTC. Translating gives CASSRRGRETQYF.

The rearrangement uses TRBV3-1 (or the pseudogene TRBV3-2) and TRBJ2-7; a weak D match, TRBD2 (5 bases). This CDR3 comprises 13 residues. The germline V gene has CDR1 LGHDT and CDR2 YNNKEL (reference sequence). The V end lost 2 bases, the J end lost 4 bases, and 9 bases lay between the germline ends. CDR3 coding DNA: TGTGCCAGCAGCCAAAGGAGGTCGTACGAGCAGTACTTC. Its translation is CASSQRRSYEQYF.

The chain is built from TRBV9 and TRBJ2-1; 7 bases map to TRBD2. Unmatched junction bases numbered 9, after V lost 3 bases and J lost 0 bases. The germline V gene encodes CDR1 SGDLS and CDR2 YYNGEE. CDR3 length: 17 amino acids. DNA of the CDR3: TGTGCCAGCAGCGATCCTAGCGGCCCTAGCTCCTACAATGAGCAGTTCTTC. Translating gives CASSDPSGPSSYNEQFF.

The DNA for the CDR3 is TGCAGCGTTGCTATTGCAGGGGGTACCTCTGGGGCCAACGTCCTGACTTTC. Translation gives CSVAIAGGTSGANVLTF. J is TRBJ2-6 and V is TRBV29-1, with 7 bases that match TRBD1. There are 17 residues in the CDR3. Germline CDR1 and CDR2: SQVTM and ANQGSEA. The trim removed 4 bases at V and 0 bases at J, leaving 9 bases unmatched.

This clone was seen a single time. This chain joins TRBV6-2 or TRBV6-3 and TRBJ1-6; 7 positions match TRBD1. The CDR3 is made up of 16 amino acids. Germline values: CDR1 MNHEY, CDR2 SVGEGT. V was pared by 6 bases and J by 1 base, with 6 bases of the junction left unmatched. CDR3 amino acids: CASSLRDRSYNSPLHF. As DNA, the CDR3 is TGTGCCAGCAGCTTACGGGACAGATCCTATAATTCACCCCTCCACTTT.

The chain couples TRBV5-6 to TRBJ2-3; tentatively, D is TRBD1 (5 bases). CDR1 is SGHDT, CDR2 YYEEEE, per germline. There are 16 residues in the CDR3. Trimming cost V 1 base and J 6 bases, with 18 bases left between them. The CDR3 region is CASSLQVGAQGDTQYF. CDR3 bases: TGTGCCAGCAGCTTGCAAGTAGGGGCCCAAGGGGATACGCAGTATTTT.

In this sample, this clone turned up a few times. V usage is TRBV11-3 and J usage is TRBJ1-1; 12 positions match TRBD1. CDR1 is SGHNT, CDR2 YENEEA, per germline. J was trimmed by 1 base and V by 5 bases; bases with no gene match: 5. The CDR3 runs 16 residues. CDR3 residues: CASSLGTGGGNTEAFF. In DNA form, the CDR3 reads TGTGCCAGCAGCCTTGGGACAGGGGGCGGGAACACTGAAGCTTTCTTT.

This rearrangement joins TRBV5-6 to TRBJ2-7, with 7 bases lining up with TRBD2. The germline V gene has CDR1 SGHDT and CDR2 YYEEEE. CDR3 size: 14 residues. The V segment lost 0 bases and the J segment 6 bases; nucleotides outside the gene matches: 6. The chain's CDR3 is CASSLGLAAGEQYF. CDR3 DNA sequence: TGTGCCAGCAGCTTGGGGCTAGCGGCGGGCGAGCAGTACTTC.

The chain combines TRBV25-1 with TRBJ1-6, with unresolved D. CDR3 length: 13 residues. V lost 8 bases to trimming and J lost 7 bases, with 12 bases between them. Germline-derived CDR1 and CDR2 are MGHDK and SYGVNS. The CDR3 region has the DNA TGTGCCAGCCTCGCCGGGTCCAATTCACCCCTCCACTTT. Protein product: CASLAGSNSPLHF.

The chain carries TRBV27 and TRBJ2-7; 7 nucleotides match TRBD2. The CDR3 is 14 amino acids. V dropped 6 bases and J dropped 3; count of bases not matched to a gene: 8. Germline CDR1 and CDR2: MNHEY and SMNVEV (reference sequence). CDR3 nucleotides: TGTGCCAGCAGCCGAGCTAGCGGTAGCTACGAGCAGTACTTC. Residues: CASSRASGSYEQYF.

The V call is TRBV4-3, the J call TRBJ1-2; 10 bases map to TRBD1. V was pared by 3 bases and J by 2 bases, with 3 bases of the junction left unmatched. Germline-derived CDR1 and CDR2 are LGHNA and YSLEER. The CDR3 covers 15 residues. This CDR3 reads CASSQLTGGNYGYTF. DNA of the CDR3: TGCGCCAGCAGCCAGTTGACAGGGGGCAACTATGGCTACACCTTC.

This chain uses TRBV9 with TRBJ1-2; 8 positions match TRBD1. CDR1 SGDLS and CDR2 YYNGEE come from the germline V gene. Germline trimming cut 4 bases from V and 6 bases from J; bases unmatched to any gene: 11. The CDR3 totals 15 residues. CDR3 amino acids: CASSSRTGLGDGYTF. As DNA, the CDR3 is TGTGCCAGCAGCTCACGGACAGGGCTAGGAGATGGCTACACCTTC.

The J gene is TRBJ2-7, the V gene TRBV15; D perhaps matches TRBD1 (6 bases). Looked up from germline, CDR1 is LNHNV and CDR2 is YYDKDF (reference sequence). V was trimmed by 3 bases and J by 1 base, leaving 16 bases between them. The CDR3 covers 16 residues. CDR3 loop: CATSSTRDTRSYEQYF. Here the CDR3 DNA reads TGTGCCACCAGCAGCACACGGGACACCCGATCCTACGAGCAGTACTTC.